This is a list of T cell receptor beta chains from one sample in a study of cytomegalovirus exposure and HLA in healthy donors. Some clones are missing from TCRdb's copy, which holds only in-frame ones; the method was immunoSEQ multiplex PCR. The repertoire holds 100,000 to 150,000 clones, with about 83% as singletons. The source material was PBMCs. The receptors come from a man aged 25-45 years in good health and CMV-seronegative. CDR3s leave out the opening cysteine and the closing phenylalanine or tryptophan. Where a row states a size, it is once, few, many or the class of an expanded clone; other rows omit it.

len | j_gene | abundance | v_gene | CDR3aa
13 | TRBJ2-7 | . | TRBV5-1 | ASSPRAASSYEQY
14 | TRBJ2-2 | . | TRBV4-3 | ASSQAKRLDTGELF
11 | TRBJ1-1 | once | TRBV9 | ASSVVGEAEAF
13 | TRBJ1-6 | . | TRBV18 | ASSPEGAGNSPLH
10 | TRBJ2-7 | . | TRBV7-9 | SSTPVTYEQY
12 | TRBJ2-6 | once | TRBV7-2 | ASSLVGQKNVLT
12 | TRBJ2-5 | . | TRBV7-9 | ASSLASGQETQY
10 | TRBJ2-7 | . | TRBV18 | ASSPQGWEQY
12 | TRBJ2-5 | . | TRBV5-1 | ASSLGQGQETQY
12 | TRBJ1-1 | once | TRBV6-1 | ASIHSPVNTEAF
13 | TRBJ1-5 | . | TRBV19 | ASSISLGSHQPQH
14 | TRBJ1-4 | . | TRBV14 | ASSPTGQGRYEKLF
11 | TRBJ1-1 | . | TRBV7-2 | ASSRGLGGGAF
13 | TRBJ2-7 | . | TRBV27 | ASSPGGTVAYEQY
12 | TRBJ2-3 | . | TRBV27 | ASSSPRGADTQY
12 | TRBJ1-5 | . | TRBV28 | ASSLKGLSAAQH
12 | TRBJ2-7 | . | TRBV7-2 | ASSLRERGYEQY
13 | TRBJ1-2 | . | TRBV27 | ASSYGGGPNYGYT
11 | TRBJ1-4 | once | TRBV5-4 | ASSLVANEKLF
9 | TRBJ1-4 | . | TRBV7-2 | ASSSDRGLF
15 | TRBJ2-2 | . | TRBV7-9 | ASSPRGLDRPAGELF
11 | TRBJ1-4 | . | TRBV29-1 | SVARALNEKLF
14 | TRBJ2-7 | few | TRBV7-8 | ASSFSAHLGFHEQY